Following are 29 T cell receptor beta chains from one sample sequenced in a study of blood T cell repertoires in COVID-19. The table came from immunoSEQ multiplex PCR; TCRdb's copy has only in-frame clones and leaves some out. The sample lists around 120,000 clones, 87% occurring once. Sample: peripheral blood. These TCRs come from a human donor in a cohort sampled during active COVID-19.

The chain employs TRBV10-2 and TRBJ1-4, with 8 nucleotides matching TRBD1. From germline, CDR1 is WSHSY and CDR2 SAAADI. Trimming at V came to 5 bases and at J to 4 bases, leaving 3 bases not matched to a gene. There are 14 residues in the CDR3. This chain's CDR3 is CASSSTGVNEKLFF. Here the CDR3 DNA reads TGCGCCAGCAGTTCGACAGGGGTTAATGAAAAACTGTTTTTT.

The V and J genes are TRBV27 and TRBJ1-4; 9 bases match TRBD1. The CDR3 consists of 15 residues. The ends lost 5 bases at V and 3 bases at J; junction bases unmatched: 4. Germline lookup yields CDR1 MNHEY and CDR2 SMNVEV (reference sequence). CDR3 region: CASSETGGSNEKLFF. The CDR3 DNA reads TGTGCCAGCAGTGAAACAGGGGGCTCTAATGAAAAACTGTTTTTT.

The chain has TRBV19 and TRBJ1-2; possibly TRBD1 for D (5 bases). V gave up 5 bases and J gave up 0 bases, with 16 bases separating them. The CDR3 is 16 amino acids. Germline V CDR1 and CDR2: LNHDA, SQIVND (reference sequence). CDR3 amino acids: CASSGGSGEANYGYTF. The CDR3 DNA is TGTGCCAGTAGTGGTGGGTCGGGGGAAGCTAACTATGGCTACACCTTC. Supplemented by reference TRBV19 and TRBJ1-2, the full variable domain reads DGGITQSPKYLFRKEGQNVTLSCEQNLNHDAMYWYRQDPGQGLRLIYYSQIVNDFQKGDIAEGYSVSREKKESFPLTVTSAQKNPTAFYLCASSGGSGEANYGYTFGSGTRLTVV.

The chain combines TRBV6-5 with TRBJ1-1; D is possibly TRBD1 (5 bases). Trimming removed 2 bases at V and 3 bases at J, with 10 bases between. CDR1 is MNHEY and CDR2 is SVGAGI in the germline V gene. The CDR3 is made up of 14 amino acids. CDR3 DNA: TGTGCCAGCAGTTACCCCAGGGAGGACACTGAAGCTTTCTTT. Amino acid sequence: CASSYPREDTEAFF.

This clone is a singleton in its sample. CDR3 nucleotides: TGTGCCAGCACCGCCCGGGCAGGGCGGGGGAGCACTGAAGCTTTCTTT. This gives the protein CASTARAGRGSTEAFF. The chain joins TRBV11-1 to TRBJ1-1; a possible D gene is TRBD1 (5 bases). The CDR3 covers 16 residues. Trimming pared 7 bases from V and 4 bases from J, leaving 22 bases between. Germline lookup yields CDR1 SGHAT and CDR2 FQDESV (reference sequence).

The chain uses TRBV27 and TRBJ1-2; TRBD1 aligns across 11 bases. The CDR3 is made up of 13 amino acids. Germline CDR1 MNHEY, CDR2 SMNVEV (reference sequence). J lost 8 bases, V lost 3 bases, and 2 bases had no gene match. The CDR3 coding sequence is TGTGCCAGCAGTTTCGGGACAGGGGGAGGCTACACCTTC. As protein: CASSFGTGGGYTF.

The V gene is TRBV3-1 (or the pseudogene TRBV3-2), the J gene TRBJ2-7; 9 bases line up with TRBD1. V lost 7 bases, J lost 3 bases, and 7 bases stayed unmatched. The CDR3 extends over 14 amino acids. Per the germline V gene, CDR1 is LGHDT and CDR2 is YNNKEL (reference sequence). The CDR3 here is CASTSGTGFYEQYF. DNA for the CDR3: TGTGCCAGCACCTCCGGGACAGGGTTCTACGAGCAGTACTTC.

The V and J genes are TRBV28 and TRBJ1-3; TRBD1 agrees at 8 bases. Germline CDR1 MDHEN, CDR2 SYDVKM. This CDR3 region has 16 residues. V lost 3 bases, J lost 5 bases, and 9 bases stayed unmatched. In DNA form, the CDR3 reads TGTGCCAGCAGTTTGGGCAGGGGGCCGTTAAGAAACACCATATATTTT. Its translation is CASSLGRGPLRNTIYF.

The gene calls are TRBV3-1 (or the pseudogene TRBV3-2) and TRBJ1-2; a possible D gene is TRBD1 (5 bases). Germline V CDR1 and CDR2: LGHDT, YNNKEL (reference sequence). The CDR3 covers 12 residues. Between the trimmed V and J ends, which lost 1 base and 7 bases, there was a span of 7 bases. CDR3 sequence: CASSQGQFGYTF. CDR3 sequence (DNA): TGTGCCAGCAGCCAAGGACAGTTTGGCTACACCTTC.

The J gene is TRBJ1-1, the V gene TRBV7-3; no reliable D call. The length of the CDR3 is 13 residues. The V end was cut by 4 bases, the J end by 0 bases, with 6 bases between. Germline V gives CDR1 SGHTA, CDR2 FQGTGA. This chain's CDR3 is CASSSGLNTEAFF. The CDR3 bases are TGTGCCAGCAGCTCCGGGTTGAACACTGAAGCTTTCTTT.

This sequence joins TRBV7-2 and TRBJ2-3, with TRBD2 matching 13 bases. Germline V CDR1 and CDR2: SGHTA, FQGNSA. CDR3 length: 17 residues. The junction had 7 bases not matched to a gene; V was cut back by 5 bases and J by 2 bases. The CDR3 bases are TGTGCCAGCAGCCCCCAGACTAGCGGGGGGCCCACAGATACGCAGTATTTT. It codes for CASSPQTSGGPTDTQYF.

The gene calls are TRBV5-1 and TRBJ2-7, with 7 bases fitting TRBD1. V lost 3 bases to trimming and J lost 3 bases; unmatched junction nucleotides: 3. This CDR3 is 13 amino acids long. Germline lookup yields CDR1 SGHRS and CDR2 YFSETQ. The CDR3 DNA sequence: TGCGCCAGCAGCTCCTACAGGGGCTACGAGCAGTACTTC. Encoded protein: CASSSYRGYEQYF.

This chain connects TRBV5-8 to TRBJ1-5; perhaps TRBD1 as D (6 bases). The CDR3 covers 17 residues. Germline V gene lookup returns CDR1 SGHTS and CDR2 YDEGEE. The ends were cut back, 0 bases at V and 2 bases at J, with 15 bases in the middle. In DNA form, the CDR3 reads TGTGCCAGCAGCTTGGCATGGGGGGGCGCGGGCAATCAGCCCCAGCATTTT. This encodes CASSLAWGGAGNQPQHF.

The genes are TRBV29-1 and TRBJ2-3, with 9 bases aligning to TRBD2. The germline V gene has CDR1 SQVTM and CDR2 ANQGSEA. V shed 7 bases, J shed 3 bases, and the junction held 11 bases outside the gene matches. CDR3 length: 15 amino acids. The CDR3 coding sequence is TGCAGCGCTCGAGGCGGCGGGGGGGGGACAGATACGCAGTATTTT. The encoded protein is CSARGGGGGTDTQYF.

The V and J genes are TRBV9 and TRBJ2-1, with a possible D match to TRBD2 (6 bases). V was pared by 0 bases and J by 8 bases, with 15 bases between. CDR1 and CDR2 (germline): SGDLS, YYNGEE. This CDR3 has 15 residues. The CDR3 sequence is CASSVVKGAGDEQFF. The CDR3 DNA sequence: TGTGCCAGCAGCGTAGTAAAGGGAGCGGGCGATGAGCAGTTCTTC.

This clone showed up just once. The chain carries TRBV5-1 and TRBJ2-1, with 10 nucleotides matching TRBD2. Germline V gives CDR1 SGHRS, CDR2 YFSETQ. The V segment lost 4 bases and the J segment 5 bases; nucleotides outside the gene matches: 0. This CDR3 is 13 amino acids long. The chain's CDR3 is CASSLAGDNEQFF. For the CDR3, the DNA is TGCGCCAGCAGCCTAGCGGGGGACAATGAGCAGTTCTTC.

The chain recombines TRBV5-4 with TRBJ2-1; D ambiguous. V was trimmed by 0 bases and J by 0 bases, leaving 4 bases between them. This CDR3 is built from 14 residues. Germline CDR1 SGHNT, CDR2 YYREEE (reference sequence). CDR3 in DNA: TGTGCCAGCAGCTTGGCCAGCTCCTACAATGAGCAGTTCTTC. Amino acid sequence: CASSLASSYNEQFF. The full variable domain, rest sourced from reference TRBV5-4 and TRBJ2-1, is ETGVTQSPTHLIKTRGQQVTLRCSSQSGHNTVSWYQQALGQGPQFIFQYYREEENGRGNFPPRFSGLQFPNYSSELNVNALELDDSALYLCASSLASSYNEQFFGPGTRLTVL.

The V call is TRBV6-5, the J call TRBJ1-6; the D is unclear. Trimming removed 5 bases from V and 14 bases from J, with 13 bases in between. The length of the CDR3 is 12 residues. The germline CDR1 and CDR2 sequences are MNHEY and SVGAGI. The CDR3 region has the DNA TGTGCCAGCAGTCAGTCGGCACGGGCCCTCCACTTT. It yields the protein CASSQSARALHF.

V and J are TRBV13 and TRBJ2-7; no firm D call. The V end was cut by 5 bases, the J end by 0 bases, with 5 bases between. Germline V gene data show CDR1 as PRHDT and CDR2 as FYEKMQ (reference sequence). The CDR3 sequence is 12 residues long. The CDR3 bases are TGTGCCAGCAGCCCCAGCTCCTACGAGCAGTACTTC. Its translation is CASSPSSYEQYF.

The chain couples TRBV7-8 to TRBJ2-3; TRBD2 matches 10 bases. This CDR3 has 15 residues. The V gene's germline CDR1 is SGHVS and CDR2 FQNEAQ. With V trimmed by 4 bases and J by 1 base, 2 bases remained unmatched. The CDR3 coding sequence is TGTGCCAGCAGCTATGGGACTAGCGGCACAGATACGCAGTATTTT. Encoded protein: CASSYGTSGTDTQYF.

The V gene is TRBV28, the J gene TRBJ1-1; 9 bases agree with TRBD1. Germline V gene sequence: CDR1 MDHEN, CDR2 SYDVKM. With V trimmed by 3 bases and J by 2 bases, 1 base remained unmatched. The CDR3 covers 14 residues. The DNA for the CDR3 is TGTGCCAGCAGTTTCACAGGGGGCAACACTGAAGCTTTCTTT. Amino acid sequence: CASSFTGGNTEAFF.

The count of this clone is one. The V call is TRBV9, the J call TRBJ1-2, with D unclear. This CDR3 is 15 amino acids long. V lost 0 bases, J lost 8 bases, and 17 bases lay in between. Germline V CDR1 and CDR2: SGDLS, YYNGEE. The CDR3 sequence is CASSVATGGQEGYTF. For the CDR3, the DNA is TGTGCCAGCAGCGTAGCTACCGGAGGGCAGGAAGGCTACACCTTC.

The rearrangement links TRBV10-3 to TRBJ2-1; 10 nucleotides agree with TRBD2. Losses at the gene ends were 2 bases for V and 9 bases for J; bases not matched to a gene: 7. This CDR3 is built from 15 residues. CDR1 is ENHRY, CDR2 SYGVKD, per germline. The chain's CDR3 is CAISERTSGEGEQFF. The CDR3 DNA reads TGTGCCATCAGTGAGAGAACTAGCGGGGAGGGTGAGCAGTTCTTC.

This clone was detected a few times. CDR3 in amino acids: CASGREGVGGYTF. CDR3 DNA: TGTGCCAGCGGAAGGGAGGGGGTCGGTGGCTACACCTTC. The rearrangement links TRBV7-9 to TRBJ1-2; TRBD1 is a possible D gene (6 bases). Germline values: CDR1 SEHNR, CDR2 FQNEAQ (reference sequence). The CDR3 runs to 13 residues. Trimming shortened V by 8 bases and J by 7 bases, and 17 bases separated the two germline ends.

This chain links TRBV6-6 with TRBJ1-5; D gene ambiguous. Trimming stripped 6 bases from V and 6 bases from J, with 15 bases between. The CDR3 spans 14 residues. The germline V gene encodes CDR1 MNHNY and CDR2 SVGAGI (reference sequence). The CDR3 region is CASSGIDSRQPQHF. The CDR3 DNA follows: TGTGCCAGCAGCGGAATTGACTCCCGTCAGCCCCAGCATTTT.

This chain joins TRBV3-1 (or the pseudogene TRBV3-2) and TRBJ2-2, with 7 bases fitting TRBD2. The CDR3 loop spans 16 amino acids. J gave up 8 bases and V 1 base, and 10 bases lay outside the gene matches. Germline lookup yields CDR1 LGHDT and CDR2 YNNKEL (reference sequence). The CDR3 nucleotides are TGTGCCAGCAGCCAAGGGAGCGGGGTCCTACGGGGGGAGCTGTTTTTT. It encodes CASSQGSGVLRGELFF.

The V call is TRBV7-9, the J call TRBJ2-1; 7 bases are shared with TRBD2. V lost 7 bases and J lost 7; bases outside the gene matches: 16. This CDR3 is built from 16 residues. Germline CDR1 reads SEHNR; CDR2 reads FQNEAQ (reference sequence). The CDR3 bases are TGTGCCAGCACCCTTCTCGCGGGAGAAGACGTGAATGAGCAGTTCTTC. This gives the protein CASTLLAGEDVNEQFF.

The chain has TRBV5-4 and TRBJ2-5; TRBD2 matches at 13 bases. This CDR3 region has 16 residues. Looked up from germline, CDR1 is SGHNT and CDR2 is YYREEE (reference sequence). V shed 4 bases and J 2 bases; nucleotides not matched to a gene: 5. This CDR3 is CASSPGLAGTQETQYF. For the CDR3, the DNA is TGTGCCAGCAGCCCGGGACTAGCGGGGACACAAGAGACCCAGTACTTC.

This chain joins TRBV6-6 and TRBJ1-1, with D perhaps TRBD1 (5 bases). The germline V gene has CDR1 MNHNY and CDR2 SVGAGI (reference sequence). The CDR3 runs to 16 residues. V lost 2 bases to trimming and J lost 5 bases, with 18 bases between them. DNA for the CDR3: TGTGCCAGCAGTTACCCGGGGCAGGGAGGGGCAACTGAAGCTTTCTTT. As protein: CASSYPGQGGATEAFF.